Following are 2 T cell receptor beta chains from one sample sequenced in a study of immune evolution from preneoplasia to lung adenocarcinoma. This table comes from immunoSEQ multiplex PCR, and its TCRdb copy is limited to in-frame clones, with some not included. The table lists about 10,000 clones, about 80% of them singletons. The sample taken for sequencing was FFPE minimally invasive lung adenocarcinoma tissue. The source is a person aged 65 to 85 with lung adenocarcinoma. Some clones in this sample may be carry-over from other donors' samples.

This chain links TRBV7-6 with TRBJ1-1; unclear D gene. The V and J ends lost 7 bases and 2 bases respectively, with 14 bases between them. This CDR3 is built from 14 residues. Germline V gives CDR1 SGHVS, CDR2 FNYEAQ. For the CDR3, the DNA is TGTGCCAGCACCAATTCGGACGCCAACACTGAAGCTTTCTTT. Translated: CASTNSDANTEAFF.

The V call is TRBV28, the J call TRBJ2-3, with 9 bases aligning to TRBD1. Germline loops: CDR1 MDHEN, CDR2 SYDVKM. V dropped 2 bases and J dropped 2; count of bases not matched to a gene: 2. The CDR3 runs 15 residues. The CDR3 DNA is TGTGCCAGCAGTTTAAGGACAGGGGACACAGATACGCAGTATTTT. It encodes CASSLRTGDTDTQYF.